This TCR beta chain was observed in a study of cytomegalovirus exposure and HLA in healthy donors. Whole-study findings and limits: Reports state that TCR beta sequences accurately predicted most subjects' HLA-A and HLA-B alleles. In a later analysis, a missense DCLRE1C variant was linked to TCR beta V- and J-gene trimming. The likely explanation for a cluster of highly shared sequence variants was sequencing artifact. The analysis excluded some indistinguishable V segments, including TRBV6-2 and TRBV6-3.

As regards this clone: Its antigen is not identified.

V gave up 0 bases and J gave up 8 bases, with 13 bases separating them. Germline V CDR1 and CDR2: GTSNPN, SVGIG (reference sequence). The CDR3 totals 13 residues. The PCR employed 60 Vbeta primers together with 13 Jbeta primers. Method: immunoSEQ multiplex PCR; TCRdb's copy keeps in-frame clones and lacks some. The sample has around 100,000 clones, about 79% seen once. The sequenced material came from PBMCs. The origin of this receptor is a female donor in good health and CMV-seropositive. The gene calls are TRBV30 and TRBJ1-2, with a tentative D call TRBD1 (5 bases). The CDR3 sequence is CAWSVQTVGGYTF. The DNA of the CDR3 is TGTGCCTGGAGTGTACAGACAGTGGGAGGCTACACCTTC.